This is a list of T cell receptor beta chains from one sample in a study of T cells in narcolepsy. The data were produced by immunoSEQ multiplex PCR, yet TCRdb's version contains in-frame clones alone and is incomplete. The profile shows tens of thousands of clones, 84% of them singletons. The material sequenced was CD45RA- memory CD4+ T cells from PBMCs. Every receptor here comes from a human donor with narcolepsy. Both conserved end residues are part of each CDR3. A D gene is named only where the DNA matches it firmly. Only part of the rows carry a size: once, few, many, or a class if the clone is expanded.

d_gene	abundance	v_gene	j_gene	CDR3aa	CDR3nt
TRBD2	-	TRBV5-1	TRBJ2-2	CASSLGRLAENTGELFF	TGCGCCAGCAGCTTAGGGCGACTAGCGGAGAACACCGGGGAGCTGTTTTTT
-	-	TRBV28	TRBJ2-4	CASSPYNRARRAKNIQYF	TGTGCCAGCAGTCCATATAACAGGGCACGGCGCGCCAAAAACATTCAGTACTTC
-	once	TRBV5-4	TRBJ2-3	CASSLGQSFTDTQYF	TGTGCCAGCAGCTTGGGACAGTCCTTCACAGATACGCAGTATTTT
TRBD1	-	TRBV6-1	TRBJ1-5	CASSGGQGGRNQPQHF	TGTGCCAGCAGTGGAGGACAGGGTGGGCGCAATCAGCCCCAGCATTTT
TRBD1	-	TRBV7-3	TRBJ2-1	CASSLTGGGNEQFF	TGTGCCAGCAGCTTAACAGGGGGCGGGAATGAGCAGTTCTTC
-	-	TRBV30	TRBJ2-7	CAWSSGRRAYEQYF	TGTGCCTGGAGTTCCGGGCGGAGAGCCTACGAGCAGTACTTC
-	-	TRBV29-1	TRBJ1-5	CSVGGDSNQPQHF	TGCAGCGTTGGAGGGGATAGCAATCAGCCCCAGCATTTT
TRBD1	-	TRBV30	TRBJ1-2	CAWRGDRGYGYTF	TGTGCCTGGCGGGGGGACAGGGGGTATGGCTACACCTTC
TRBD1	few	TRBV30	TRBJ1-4	CAWKLAGGEEKLFF	TGTGCCTGGAAATTGGCAGGGGGCGAGGAAAAACTGTTTTTT
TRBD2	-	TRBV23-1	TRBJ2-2	CASSQFTRGGALPGELFF	TGCGCCAGCAGTCAATTCACGAGGGGAGGGGCTTTACCGGGGGAGCTGTTTTTT
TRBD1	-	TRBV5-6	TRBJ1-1	CASSLTGQGSTEAFF	TGTGCCAGCAGCTTGACAGGACAGGGGAGCACTGAAGCTTTCTTT
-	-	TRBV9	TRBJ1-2	CASSVASDTHYGYTF	TGTGCCAGCAGCGTAGCTTCAGACACGCACTATGGCTACACCTTC
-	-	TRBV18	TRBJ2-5	CASSHRDGLETQYF	TGTGCCAGCTCACACAGGGATGGGTTAGAGACCCAGTACTTC
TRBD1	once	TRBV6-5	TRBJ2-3	CASSSFDRASTDTQYF	TGTGCCAGCAGTTCTTTCGACAGGGCTAGCACAGATACGCAGTATTTT
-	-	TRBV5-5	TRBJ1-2	CASSNGLTAGYTF	TGTGCCAGCAGCAATGGACTCACCGCTGGCTACACCTTC
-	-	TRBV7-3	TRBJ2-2	CASSLADKRELFF	TGTGCCAGCAGCTTAGCCGACAAAAGGGAGCTGTTTTTT
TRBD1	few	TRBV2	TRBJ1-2	CASATGGYGYTF	TGTGCCAGCGCTACAGGGGGCTATGGCTACACCTTC
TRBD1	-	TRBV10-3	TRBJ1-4	CATTQGATNEKLFF	TGTGCCACCACACAGGGGGCGACTAATGAAAAACTGTTTTTT
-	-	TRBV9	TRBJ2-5	CASSEFPRDPETQYF	TGTGCCAGCAGCGAGTTCCCCCGGGACCCAGAGACCCAGTACTTC
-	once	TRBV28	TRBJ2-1	CASRLGYNEQFF	TGTGCCAGCAGATTGGGCTACAATGAGCAGTTCTTC